A selection of T cell receptor beta chains follows, all from one sample in a study of cytomegalovirus exposure and HLA in healthy donors. Sequenced by immunoSEQ multiplex PCR; TCRdb stores in-frame clones only, minus some. The table shows some 120,000 clones, with roughly 80% occurring only once. Sequenced material: PBMCs. The origin of the receptors is a woman between 18 and 30 years old in good health and CMV-seronegative. Each CDR3 is given with its conserved first and last residue. Each record gives: J gene, V gene, CDR3 length, D gene, clone size, CDR3 protein, CDR3 DNA. The D gene is left open where the match is weak. Clone size appears in some rows only: once, few, many, or a class for an expanded clone.

>TRBJ1-6|TRBV15|15|NA|NA
CATSRDPGSNSPLHF
TGTGCCACCAGCAGAGATCCGGGTTCTAATTCACCCCTCCACTTT
>TRBJ1-2|TRBV2|14|TRBD1|NA
CARNRGPLRDGYTF
TGTGCCAGGAACAGGGGGCCCCTCCGTGATGGCTACACCTTC
>TRBJ2-7|TRBV6-6|14|TRBD1|few
CASSRDRAGYEQYF
TGTGCCAGCAGTCGGGACAGGGCAGGCTACGAGCAGTACTTC
>TRBJ1-1|TRBV5-6|12|NA|NA
CASRGTNGEAFF
TGTGCCAGCAGGGGGACAAACGGGGAGGCTTTCTTT
>TRBJ2-3|TRBV7-8|19|TRBD2|once
CASSLSLFSGKLAEDTQYF
TGTGCCAGCAGCTTATCATTGTTTTCCGGCAAACTAGCGGAAGATACGCAGTATTTT
>TRBJ1-2|TRBV30|12|NA|NA
CAWSRNNYGYTF
TGTGCCTGGAGCAGGAATAACTATGGCTACACCTTC
>TRBJ1-1|TRBV10-1|13|TRBD1|NA
CASRGDSGTEAFF
TGCGCCAGCAGGGGGGACAGCGGAACTGAAGCTTTCTTT
>TRBJ2-1|TRBV4-1|17|TRBD1|NA
CASSQPTGTVSYNEQFF
TGCGCCAGCAGCCAACCTACGGGGACAGTCTCCTACAATGAGCAGTTCTTC
>TRBJ1-1|TRBV7-9|11|TRBD1|NA
CASSLATGTFF
TGTGCCAGCAGCTTAGCGACAGGGACTTTCTTT
>TRBJ1-1|TRBV19|15|NA|NA
CASRPSGLLNTEAFF
TGTGCCAGTAGACCTTCGGGACTATTAAACACTGAAGCTTTCTTT
>TRBJ2-7|TRBV5-1|13|NA|once
CASSLQDSYEQYF
TGCGCCAGCAGCTTACAGGACTCCTACGAGCAGTACTTC
>TRBJ1-6|TRBV30|14|NA|NA
CAWSKKAEVSPLHF
TGTGCCTGGAGTAAGAAGGCAGAGGTTTCACCCCTCCACTTT
>TRBJ2-1|TRBV4-2|16|TRBD1|NA
CASSPGQDNSYNEQFF
TGTGCCAGCAGCCCGGGACAGGACAATTCCTACAATGAGCAGTTCTTC
>TRBJ2-7|TRBV5-6|13|TRBD1|few
CASSSQGAGEQYF
TGTGCCAGCAGCTCACAGGGGGCTGGGGAGCAGTACTTC
>TRBJ1-2|TRBV19|17|TRBD1|NA
CASSIRDSNPDLYGYTF
TGTGCCAGTAGTATACGGGACAGCAACCCGGACCTCTATGGCTACACCTTC
>TRBJ2-2|TRBV6-4|13|NA|few
CASSATETGELFF
TGTGCCAGCAGTGCAACAGAAACCGGGGAGCTGTTTTTT
>TRBJ1-4|TRBV18|14|NA|NA
CASSPAGGGEKLFF
TGTGCCAGCTCACCAGCGGGGGGCGGCGAAAAACTGTTTTTT
>TRBJ1-6|TRBV7-9|17|NA|NA
CASSSLNSSPVESPLHF
TGTGCCAGCAGCTCCTTGAATTCTTCCCCGGTTGAGTCACCCCTCCACTTT
>TRBJ1-1|TRBV5-6|18|NA|NA
CASSLARAPARLNTEAFF
TGTGCCAGCAGCTTGGCCAGGGCCCCGGCCAGGCTGAACACTGAAGCTTTCTTT
>TRBJ1-2|TRBV7-9|15|NA|NA
CASSPLGRPGDGYTF
TGTGCCAGCAGCCCCCTAGGTAGGCCCGGGGATGGCTACACCTTC
>TRBJ2-1|TRBV10-1|12|NA|NA
CASSRDSQEQFF
TGCGCCAGCAGTAGAGACTCCCAAGAGCAGTTCTTC
>TRBJ2-3|TRBV6-4|14|NA|NA
CASSSRDSTDTQYF
TGTGCCAGCAGCTCTAGAGACAGCACAGATACGCAGTATTTT
>TRBJ2-5|TRBV10-3|14|TRBD2|NA
CATTSGSGGETQYF
TGTGCCACGACTAGCGGGAGCGGTGGAGAGACCCAGTACTTC
>TRBJ2-3|TRBV4-2|18|TRBD2|NA
CASSRGLAGGPRTDTQYF
TGTGCCAGCAGCCGGGGACTAGCGGGAGGACCTCGCACAGATACGCAGTATTTT
>TRBJ2-2|TRBV11-3|15|NA|NA
CASSLTQAYTGELFF
TGTGCCAGCAGCTTAACACAGGCGTACACCGGGGAGCTGTTTTTT
>TRBJ2-3|TRBV9|15|TRBD2|NA
CASSVVSTSGDTQYF
TGTGCCAGCAGCGTAGTAAGCACTAGCGGCGATACGCAGTATTTT
>TRBJ2-1|TRBV5-1|14|NA|NA
CASSSIQSDNEQFF
TGCGCCAGCAGCTCAATTCAGTCCGACAATGAGCAGTTCTTC
>TRBJ2-3|TRBV5-4|15|TRBD1|NA
CASSLSGQVTDTQYF
TGTGCCAGCAGCTTGTCGGGACAGGTAACAGATACGCAGTATTTT
>TRBJ1-1|TRBV7-2|14|NA|few
CASTPGRGNTEAFF
TGTGCCAGCACCCCTGGCCGGGGGAACACTGAAGCTTTCTTT
>TRBJ2-3|TRBV7-8|12|NA|NA
CASSFGEDTQYF
TGTGCCAGCAGCTTTGGGGAGGATACGCAGTATTTT
>TRBJ1-2|TRBV18|14|NA|NA
CASSPADSNYGYTF
TGTGCCAGCTCACCAGCCGACAGTAACTATGGCTACACCTTC
>TRBJ1-1|TRBV5-1|13|NA|once
CASSSPGQNEAFF
TGCGCCAGCAGCTCACCTGGACAGAATGAAGCTTTCTTT
>TRBJ2-1|TRBV7-2|13|NA|NA
CASSIGTYNEQFF
TGTGCCAGCAGCATTGGGACTTACAATGAGCAGTTCTTC
>TRBJ2-5|TRBV5-1|14|TRBD2|NA
CASSLAREGETQYF
TGCGCCAGCAGCTTGGCCAGGGAGGGAGAGACCCAGTACTTC
>TRBJ2-6|TRBV2|16|NA|NA
CASKTHRVSGANVLTF
TGTGCCAGCAAAACCCACAGGGTCTCTGGGGCCAACGTCCTGACTTTC
>TRBJ2-6|TRBV6-4|17|NA|NA
CASSARGSLSGANGLTF
TGTGCCAGCAGTGCCCGCGGATCCTTGTCTGGGGCCAACGGCCTGACTTTC
>TRBJ1-4|TRBV7-2|15|TRBD1|NA
CASSLVGQGNEKLFF
TGTGCCAGCAGCTTAGTGGGACAGGGAAATGAAAAACTGTTTTTT
>TRBJ2-3|TRBV27|16|TRBD1|NA
CASGIRQGLATDTQYF
TGTGCCAGCGGAATAAGACAGGGTTTAGCCACGGATACGCAGTATTTT
>TRBJ2-1|TRBV19|18|TRBD2|NA
CASSVDRTSGGPYNEQFF
TGTGCCAGTAGTGTGGACCGGACTAGCGGGGGGCCTTACAATGAGCAGTTCTTC
>TRBJ2-6|TRBV19|15|NA|NA
CASSGRASGANVLTF
TGTGCCAGTTCAGGCAGGGCGTCTGGGGCCAACGTCCTGACTTTC
>TRBJ2-7|TRBV19|13|TRBD1|NA
CASSFGQGYEQYF
TGTGCCAGTAGTTTCGGACAGGGCTACGAGCAGTACTTC
>TRBJ1-2|TRBV29-1|13|TRBD1|NA
CSDRDRQSYGYTF
TGCAGCGACCGGGACAGGCAGTCTTATGGCTACACCTTC
>TRBJ2-1|TRBV11-3|15|TRBD2|NA
CASSPHPTSRNEQFF
TGTGCCAGCAGCCCACACCCGACTAGCCGCAATGAGCAGTTCTTC
>TRBJ2-1|TRBV6-5|15|TRBD2|NA
CASSYGLAGSNEQFF
TGTGCCAGCAGTTACGGTCTAGCGGGGAGTAATGAGCAGTTCTTC
>TRBJ1-1|TRBV11-2|13|NA|NA
CASSLIHQSEAFF
TGTGCCAGCAGCTTGATCCACCAGTCTGAAGCTTTCTTT
>TRBJ1-4|TRBV29-1|13|TRBD1|NA
CSVRTGGNEKLFF
TGCAGCGTCCGGACAGGGGGGAATGAAAAACTGTTTTTT
>TRBJ2-7|TRBV5-4|15|TRBD1|NA
CASSMGTGPSYEQYF
TGTGCCAGCAGCATGGGGACAGGGCCGAGCTACGAGCAGTACTTC
>TRBJ2-1|TRBV5-1|14|TRBD1|NA
CASSLQGLGNEQFF
TGCGCCAGCAGCCTACAGGGGTTAGGGAATGAGCAGTTCTTC
>TRBJ2-5|TRBV5-4|16|NA|NA
CASSLGGGKQQETQYF
TGTGCCAGCAGCTTGGGTGGGGGGAAACAACAAGAGACCCAGTACTTC
>TRBJ1-1|TRBV27|12|NA|NA
CASGRQNTEAFF
TGTGCCAGCGGCAGACAGAACACTGAAGCTTTCTTT
>TRBJ1-6|TRBV18|13|NA|NA
CASSPRIGPPLHF
TGTGCCAGCTCACCACGGATTGGGCCACCCCTCCACTTT
>TRBJ1-2|TRBV5-6|12|NA|few
CASSLSQYGYTF
TGTGCCAGCAGCTTGTCGCAGTATGGCTACACCTTC
>TRBJ1-2|TRBV5-4|15|TRBD1|NA
CASSPLGGQLYGYTF
TGTGCCAGCAGCCCTTTAGGGGGACAGCTTTATGGCTACACCTTC